This T cell receptor (beta chain) is from a study of CD8 T cells in ankylosing spondylitis. General study findings and limits: Within ankylosing spondylitis blood, a TCR beta motif made up of several highly homologous variants appeared to be characteristic. Relatively scarce in peripheral blood, disease-linked clones were CD8+. In synovial fluid and blood from reactive arthritis, some motif variants were previously reported.

Germline-derived CDR1 and CDR2 are SGHAT and FQDESV (reference sequence). The junction had 9 bases not matched to a gene; V was cut back by 5 bases and J by 6 bases. The CDR3 totals 15 residues. Molecular-barcoded quantitative 5'-RACE produced these TCR beta libraries. Via MiXCR, TCRdb re-called the 5' RACE reads, giving one row per CDR3 protein. The repertoire holds 500,000 to 650,000 distinct CDR3 sequences, with over 4% as singletons. This clonotype has more than one count but fewer than ten. Its antigen is unknown. This clonotype originated in a male donor with ankylosing spondylitis. The chain employs TRBV11-1 and TRBJ2-1; TRBD1 aligns across 8 bases. Sequenced input: blood, either unsorted or a sorted T cell fraction (not recorded which). CDR3: CASSPRVGQANEQFF. Written as DNA, the CDR3 is TGTGCCAGCAGCCCTAGGGTGGGACAGGCCAATGAGCAGTTCTTC.